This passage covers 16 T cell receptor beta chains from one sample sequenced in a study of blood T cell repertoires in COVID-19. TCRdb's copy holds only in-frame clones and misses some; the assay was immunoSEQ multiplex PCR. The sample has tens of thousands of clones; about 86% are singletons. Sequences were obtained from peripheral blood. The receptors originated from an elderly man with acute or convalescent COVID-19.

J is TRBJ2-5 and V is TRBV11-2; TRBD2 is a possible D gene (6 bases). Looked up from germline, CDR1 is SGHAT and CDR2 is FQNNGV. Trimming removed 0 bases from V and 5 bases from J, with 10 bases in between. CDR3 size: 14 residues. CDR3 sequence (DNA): TGTGCCAGCAGCTTAGAACTAGCAGTTGAGACCCAGTACTTC. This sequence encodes CASSLELAVETQYF.

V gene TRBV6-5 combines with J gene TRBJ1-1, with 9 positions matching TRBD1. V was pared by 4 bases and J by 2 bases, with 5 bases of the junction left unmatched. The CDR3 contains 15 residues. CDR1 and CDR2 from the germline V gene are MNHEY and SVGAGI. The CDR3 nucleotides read TGTGCCAGCAGTTTAGGGGACAGGGTTAACACTGAAGCTTTCTTT. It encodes CASSLGDRVNTEAFF.

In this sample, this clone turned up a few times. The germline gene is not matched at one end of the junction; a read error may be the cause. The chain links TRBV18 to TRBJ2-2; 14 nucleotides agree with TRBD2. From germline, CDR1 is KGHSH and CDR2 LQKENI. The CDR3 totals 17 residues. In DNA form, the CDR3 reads TGTGCCAGCTCGCCACCAGGGACTAGCGGGAGCACCGGGGAGCTGTTTTTT. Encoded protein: CASSPPGTSGSTGELFF.

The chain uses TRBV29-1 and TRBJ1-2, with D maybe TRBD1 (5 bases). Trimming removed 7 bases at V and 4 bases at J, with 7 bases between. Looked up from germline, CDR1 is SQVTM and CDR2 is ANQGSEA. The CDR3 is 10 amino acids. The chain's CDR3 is CSAGGYGYTF. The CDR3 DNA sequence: TGCAGCGCCGGGGGCTATGGCTACACCTTC.

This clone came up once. In DNA, the CDR3 is TGTGCCAGCAGGGCCCAGACTGTGGGTACGCAGTATTTT. It yields the protein CASRAQTVGTQYF. J is TRBJ2-3 and V is TRBV2; no clear D. The CDR3 has 13 residues. Germline CDR1 is SNHLY and CDR2 is FYNNEI. The V gene lost 6 bases and the J gene lost 8 bases, with 15 bases spanning the gap.

CDR3 residues: CASSRDRVTGELFF. The DNA for the CDR3 is TGTGCCAGCAGTAGGGACAGGGTGACCGGGGAGCTGTTTTTT. The rearrangement joins TRBV2 to TRBJ2-2; TRBD1 aligns across 9 bases. The CDR3 runs 14 residues. The J segment lost 5 bases and the V segment lost 5 bases, leaving 3 bases of the junction unmatched. Germline CDR1 is SNHLY and CDR2 is FYNNEI.

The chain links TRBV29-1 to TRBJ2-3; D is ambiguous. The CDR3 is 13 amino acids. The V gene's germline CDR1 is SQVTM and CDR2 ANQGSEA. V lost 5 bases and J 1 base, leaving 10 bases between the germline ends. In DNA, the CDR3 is TGCAGCGTTCGTCCTTCCCGCACAGATACGCAGTATTTT. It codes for CSVRPSRTDTQYF.

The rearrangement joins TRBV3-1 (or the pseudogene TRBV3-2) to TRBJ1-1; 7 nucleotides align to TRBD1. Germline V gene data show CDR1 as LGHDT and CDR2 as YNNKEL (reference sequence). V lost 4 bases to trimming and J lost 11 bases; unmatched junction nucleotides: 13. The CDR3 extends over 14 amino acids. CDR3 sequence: CASSRYRGPEGAFF. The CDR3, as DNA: TGTGCCAGCAGCCGCTACAGGGGCCCCGAGGGGGCTTTCTTT.

CDR3 coding DNA: TGTGCCAGCAGTTCGCAGGGGGCTGGTTCACCCCTCCACTTT. The encoded protein is CASSSQGAGSPLHF. The genes are TRBV7-2 and TRBJ1-6, with 8 bases identical to TRBD1. Germline V CDR1 and CDR2: SGHTA, FQGNSA. The ends lost 6 bases at V and 9 bases at J; junction bases unmatched: 7. The CDR3 runs to 14 residues.

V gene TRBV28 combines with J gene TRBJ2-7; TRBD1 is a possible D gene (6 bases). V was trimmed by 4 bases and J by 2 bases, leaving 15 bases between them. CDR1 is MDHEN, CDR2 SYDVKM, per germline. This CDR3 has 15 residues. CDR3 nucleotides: TGTGCCAGCAGTTCCCCGGCAGGGGTGGCCTACGAGCAGTACTTC. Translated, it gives CASSSPAGVAYEQYF.

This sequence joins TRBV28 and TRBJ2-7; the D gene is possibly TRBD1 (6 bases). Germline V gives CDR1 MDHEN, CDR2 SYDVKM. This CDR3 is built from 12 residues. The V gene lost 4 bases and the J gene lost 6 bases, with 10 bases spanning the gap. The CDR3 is CASSSAGVEQYF. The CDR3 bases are TGTGCCAGCAGTTCAGCAGGGGTCGAGCAGTACTTC. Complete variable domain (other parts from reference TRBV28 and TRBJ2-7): DVKVTQSSRYLVKRTGEKVFLECVQDMDHENMFWYRQDPGLGLRLIYFSYDVKMKEKGDIPEGYSVSREKKERFSLILESASTNQTSMYLCASSSAGVEQYFGPGTRLTVT.

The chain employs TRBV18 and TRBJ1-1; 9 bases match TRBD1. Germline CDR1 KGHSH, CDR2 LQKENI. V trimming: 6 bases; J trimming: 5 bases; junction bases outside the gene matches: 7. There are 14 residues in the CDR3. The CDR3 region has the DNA TGTGCCAGCTCTCCAACAGGGGGCGGAACTGAAGCTTTCTTT. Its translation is CASSPTGGGTEAFF.

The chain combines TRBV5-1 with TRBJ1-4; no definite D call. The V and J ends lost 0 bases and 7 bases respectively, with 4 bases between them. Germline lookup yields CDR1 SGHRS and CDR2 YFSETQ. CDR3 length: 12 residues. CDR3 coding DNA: TGCGCCAGCAGCTTGGTCGGTGAAAAACTGTTTTTT. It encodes CASSLVGEKLFF.

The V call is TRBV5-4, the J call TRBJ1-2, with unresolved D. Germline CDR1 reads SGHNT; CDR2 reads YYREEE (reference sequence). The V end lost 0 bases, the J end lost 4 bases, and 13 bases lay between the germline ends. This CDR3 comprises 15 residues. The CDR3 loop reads CASSLGGNLFYGYTF. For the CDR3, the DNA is TGTGCCAGCAGCTTGGGAGGGAACCTTTTCTATGGCTACACCTTC.

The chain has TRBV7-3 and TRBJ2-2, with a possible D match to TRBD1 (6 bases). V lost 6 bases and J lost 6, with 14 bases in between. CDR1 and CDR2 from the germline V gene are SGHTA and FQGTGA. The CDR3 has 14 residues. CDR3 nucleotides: TGTGCCAGCAGTCTCCGACAGGCAGCCGGGGAGCTGTTTTTT. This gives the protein CASSLRQAAGELFF.

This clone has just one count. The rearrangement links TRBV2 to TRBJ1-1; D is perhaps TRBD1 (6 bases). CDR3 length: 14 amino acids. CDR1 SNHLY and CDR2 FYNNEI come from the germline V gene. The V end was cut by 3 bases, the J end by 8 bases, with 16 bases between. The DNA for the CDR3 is TGTGCCAGCAGTGACGCAGGGGAATTGACCGAAGCTTTCTTT. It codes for CASSDAGELTEAFF.